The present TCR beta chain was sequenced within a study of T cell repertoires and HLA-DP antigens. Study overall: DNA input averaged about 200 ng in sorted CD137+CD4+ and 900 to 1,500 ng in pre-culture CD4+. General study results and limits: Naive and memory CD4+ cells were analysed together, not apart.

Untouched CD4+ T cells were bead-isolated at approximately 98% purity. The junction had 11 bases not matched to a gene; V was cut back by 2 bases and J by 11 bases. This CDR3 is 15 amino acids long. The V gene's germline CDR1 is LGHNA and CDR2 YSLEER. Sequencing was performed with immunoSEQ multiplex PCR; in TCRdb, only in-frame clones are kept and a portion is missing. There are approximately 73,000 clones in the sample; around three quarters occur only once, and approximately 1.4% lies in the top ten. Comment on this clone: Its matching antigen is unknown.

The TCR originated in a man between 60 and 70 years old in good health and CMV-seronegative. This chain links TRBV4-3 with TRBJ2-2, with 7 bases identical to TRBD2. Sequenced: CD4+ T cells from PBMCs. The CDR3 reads CASSQLSGSLGELFF. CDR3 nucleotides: TGCGCCAGCAGCCAACTTAGCGGGTCCCTTGGCGAGCTGTTTTTT.